These 16 T cell receptor beta chains originate from one sample sequenced in a study of blood T cell repertoires in COVID-19. Generated by immunoSEQ multiplex PCR, the TCRdb table keeps only in-frame clones and is missing some. Of approximately 35,000 clones listed, nearly 80% were seen once; the top ten hold approximately 31%. The sample taken for sequencing was peripheral blood. The source of these receptors is an elderly man with acute or convalescent COVID-19.

This clone has only one observation. The chain carries TRBV19 and TRBJ2-7; D perhaps matches TRBD2 (7 bases). The V and J ends lost 2 bases and 1 base respectively, with 9 bases between them. This CDR3 has 14 residues. Germline lookup yields CDR1 LNHDA and CDR2 SQIVND (reference sequence). The CDR3 loop reads CASSIRGASYEQYF. CDR3 sequence (DNA): TGTGCCAGTAGTATACGGGGGGCTTCCTACGAGCAGTACTTC. The full variable domain, completed using reference TRBV19 and TRBJ2-7, is DGGITQSPKYLFRKEGQNVTLSCEQNLNHDAMYWYRQDPGQGLRLIYYSQIVNDFQKGDIAEGYSVSREKKESFPLTVTSAQKNPTAFYLCASSIRGASYEQYFGPGTRLTVT.

The chain couples TRBV2 to TRBJ1-2; weak D call: TRBD1 (5 bases). Trimming shortened V by 6 bases and J by 5 bases, and 13 bases separated the two germline ends. The CDR3 runs 13 residues. Germline CDR1 SNHLY, CDR2 FYNNEI. In DNA form, the CDR3 reads TGTGCCAGCAGGACCGGGACTGAGTATGGCTACACCTTC. It translates to CASRTGTEYGYTF.

The rearrangement uses TRBV19 and TRBJ1-1; 9 positions match TRBD1. V lost 10 bases, J lost 5 bases, and 11 bases stayed unmatched. The germline gives CDR1 LNHDA, CDR2 SQIVND (reference sequence). The CDR3 is 14 residues long. CDR3: CAIMDRGRTTEAFF. CDR3 DNA: TGTGCCATAATGGACAGGGGTAGAACAACTGAAGCTTTCTTT.

This rearrangement joins TRBV19 to TRBJ1-1; unclear D gene. The length of the CDR3 is 13 residues. The ends were cut back, 2 bases at V and 6 bases at J, with 10 bases in the middle. Germline assignment: CDR1 LNHDA and CDR2 SQIVND (reference sequence). In nucleotides, the CDR3 is TGTGCCAGTAGTATACGGGGTAGGGCTGAAGCTTTCTTT. Protein sequence: CASSIRGRAEAFF.

This rearrangement joins TRBV3-1 (or the pseudogene TRBV3-2) to TRBJ2-3; 7 bases are a match to TRBD2. The CDR3 covers 17 residues. The germline V gene encodes CDR1 LGHDT and CDR2 YNNKEL (reference sequence). J gave up 4 bases and V 0 bases, and 10 bases lay outside the gene matches. CDR3 in amino acids: CASSQDPEREIADTQYF. Here the CDR3 DNA reads TGTGCCAGCAGCCAAGATCCTGAGCGGGAAATTGCAGATACGCAGTATTTT.

V and J are TRBV29-1 and TRBJ1-2, with a possible D match to TRBD1 (5 bases). The V gene's germline CDR1 is SQVTM and CDR2 ANQGSEA. The CDR3 is made up of 13 amino acids. With 5 bases removed from V and 8 bases from J, the gap between germline ends came to 18 bases. The CDR3 spells CSVRYTGLGGYTF. Written as DNA, the CDR3 is TGCAGCGTTCGCTACACAGGCTTGGGGGGCTACACCTTC. Using reference TRBV29-1 and TRBJ1-2 for the parts outside the CDR3, the full variable domain is SAVISQKPSRDICQRGTSLTIQCQVDSQVTMMFWYRQQPGQSLTLIATANQGSEATYESGFVIDKFPISRPNLTFSTLTVSNMSPEDSSIYLCSVRYTGLGGYTFGSGTRLTVV.

This clone was observed a single time. This chain links TRBV12-3 or TRBV12-4 with TRBJ2-5; D is perhaps TRBD1 (6 bases). The CDR3 spans 13 residues. Trimming pared 2 bases from V and 5 bases from J, leaving 9 bases between. The CDR3 DNA sequence: TGTGCCAGCAGTTTAACAGGGTGGGAGACCCAGTACTTC. This encodes CASSLTGWETQYF.

The chain employs TRBV19 and TRBJ2-1; 9 bases are a match to TRBD1. Germline CDR1 and CDR2: LNHDA and SQIVND (reference sequence). This CDR3 is 15 amino acids long. V lost 3 bases, J lost 3 bases, and 3 bases stayed unmatched. CDR3 sequence (DNA): TGTGCCAGTAGTATGGGACAGGGAATCTACAATGAGCAGTTCTTC. This encodes CASSMGQGIYNEQFF. Using reference TRBV19 and TRBJ2-1 for the parts outside the CDR3, the full variable domain is DGGITQSPKYLFRKEGQNVTLSCEQNLNHDAMYWYRQDPGQGLRLIYYSQIVNDFQKGDIAEGYSVSREKKESFPLTVTSAQKNPTAFYLCASSMGQGIYNEQFFGPGTRLTVL.

A single count supports this clone. The rearrangement joins TRBV29-1 to TRBJ2-7; 9 bases match TRBD1. Per germline, CDR1 SQVTM and CDR2 ANQGSEA. CDR3 size: 14 residues. V shed 6 bases and J 2 bases; nucleotides not matched to a gene: 8. Here the CDR3 DNA reads TGCAGCGTATCGACAGGGGGGCGTCCCTACGAGCAGTACTTC. Encoded protein: CSVSTGGRPYEQYF.

This clone was seen more than once but under ten times. This chain links TRBV3-1 (or the pseudogene TRBV3-2) with TRBJ2-2; 8 bases match TRBD1. The CDR3 is 14 residues long. V shed 5 bases, J shed 8 bases, and the junction held 7 bases outside the gene matches. Germline CDR1 and CDR2: LGHDT and YNNKEL (reference sequence). CDR3 in amino acids: CASSYPGQAGELFF. CDR3 DNA sequence: TGTGCCAGCAGCTACCCGGGACAGGCAGGGGAGCTGTTTTTT.

This clone is categorized as medium-sized (0.01 to 0.1%). V is TRBV7-9 and J is TRBJ1-1; tentatively, D is TRBD1 (5 bases). The CDR3 contains 12 residues. Per the germline V gene, CDR1 is SEHNR and CDR2 is FQNEAQ (reference sequence). V lost 5 bases and J 7 bases, leaving 11 bases between the germline ends. The CDR3 sequence: CASSPETVEAFF. CDR3 coding DNA: TGTGCCAGCAGCCCCGAGACAGTTGAAGCTTTCTTT.

The rearrangement joins TRBV3-1 (or the pseudogene TRBV3-2) to TRBJ2-7; D is perhaps TRBD2 (7 bases). Trimming shortened V by 4 bases and J by 4 bases, and 17 bases separated the two germline ends. The CDR3 spans 15 residues. The V gene's germline CDR1 is LGHDT and CDR2 YNNKEL (reference sequence). The CDR3 here is CASSPLGGARYEQYF. DNA of the CDR3: TGTGCCAGCAGCCCACTTGGGGGGGCGCGGTACGAGCAGTACTTC.

In DNA form, the CDR3 reads TGTGCCAGCATCAGAGACAGGGGGGGCACAGATACGCAGTATTTT. Protein product: CASIRDRGGTDTQYF. This chain joins TRBV7-2 and TRBJ2-3; TRBD1 agrees at 9 bases. This CDR3 is 15 amino acids long. In germline, CDR1 is SGHTA, CDR2 FQGNSA. Trimming cost V 7 bases and J 1 base; bases outside gene matches: 6.

The table lists this clone with many counts. The rearrangement links TRBV5-5 to TRBJ1-5; perhaps TRBD1 as D (5 bases). Germline V gene lookup returns CDR1 SGHKS and CDR2 YYEKEE (reference sequence). This CDR3 comprises 15 residues. V gave up 1 base and J gave up 7 bases, with 15 bases separating them. The CDR3: CASSLSYGQRQPQHF. CDR3 sequence (DNA): TGTGCCAGCAGCTTGTCCTATGGACAACGGCAGCCCCAGCATTTT. Full variable domain (missing parts from reference TRBV5-5 and TRBJ1-5): DAGVTQSPTHLIKTRGQQVTLRCSPISGHKSVSWYQQVLGQGPQFIFQYYEKEERGRGNFPDRFSARQFPNYSSELNVNALLLGDSALYLCASSLSYGQRQPQHFGDGTRLSIL.

The chain is built from TRBV7-8 and TRBJ2-3; 10 bases line up with TRBD2. The CDR3 consists of 16 residues. Looked up from germline, CDR1 is SGHVS and CDR2 is FQNEAQ. The trim removed 1 base at V and 7 bases at J, leaving 8 bases unmatched. CDR3 nucleotides: TGTGCCAGCAGCTTAGAAAGAGCGGGAGGGACCCATACGCAGTATTTT. This encodes CASSLERAGGTHTQYF.

Details on this clone: The junction shows a germline mismatch at one end, possibly a read error. The chain couples TRBV2 to TRBJ2-7; maybe TRBD2 (6 bases). Germline V CDR1 and CDR2: SNHLY, FYNNEI. The CDR3 is 12 amino acids. The chain's CDR3 is CASREGTYEQYF. CDR3 nucleotide sequence: TGTGCCAGCAGAGAAGGGACTTACGAGCAGTACTTC.